The 21 T cell receptor beta chains below were found in one sample sequenced in a study of siplizumab effects on memory and regulatory T cells. Sequencing was performed with immunoSEQ multiplex PCR; in TCRdb, only in-frame clones are kept and a portion is missing. Of roughly 110,000 clones listed, roughly 95% are singletons. The material sequenced was non-Treg CD4+ T cells sorted from blood. The source of these receptors is a human donor in good health.

The V call is TRBV10-3, the J call TRBJ1-2; 11 bases are shared with TRBD1. The germline gives CDR1 ENHRY, CDR2 SYGVKD. The CDR3 sequence is 16 residues long. V gave up 1 base and J gave up 8 bases; unmatched junction bases: 9. The CDR3 DNA follows: TGTGCCATCAGTGAGTTAGAAGGACAGGGGGCGGAGGGCTACACCTTC. Its protein product is CAISELEGQGAEGYTF.

The rearrangement joins TRBV18 to TRBJ1-1; no firm D call. Looked up from germline, CDR1 is KGHSH and CDR2 is LQKENI. The ends were cut back, 3 bases at V and 2 bases at J, with 7 bases in the middle. This CDR3 is built from 13 residues. CDR3 coding DNA: TGTGCCAGCTCACCCTCAATCAACACTGAAGCTTTCTTT. Translation gives CASSPSINTEAFF.

This clone was recorded a few times. This rearrangement joins TRBV10-3 to TRBJ1-2; 9 bases agree with TRBD1. J lost 6 bases, V lost 6 bases, and 5 bases had no gene match. The germline gives CDR1 ENHRY, CDR2 SYGVKD. CDR3 length equals 13 residues. The CDR3 bases are TGTGCCATCAGGGGACAGGGTGGGGATGGCTACACCTTC. Protein product: CAIRGQGGDGYTF.

The chain combines TRBV18 with TRBJ2-2; 7 nucleotides line up with TRBD1. J was trimmed by 2 bases and V by 4 bases; bases with no gene match: 4. The CDR3 length is 15 residues. CDR1 and CDR2 from the germline V gene are KGHSH and LQKENI. In DNA, the CDR3 is TGTGCCAGCTCACTGGGACAGCCTAACACCGGGGAGCTGTTTTTT. The encoded protein is CASSLGQPNTGELFF.

This chain links TRBV5-3 with TRBJ1-2, with D maybe TRBD1 (5 bases). TRBV5-3 is an open reading frame, and its role is uncertain. The CDR3 extends over 13 amino acids. The germline V and J ends were trimmed by 5 bases and 4 bases, with 12 bases remaining between them. The CDR3 protein is CARSPRQTYGYTF. CDR3 sequence (DNA): TGTGCCAGAAGTCCGCGACAGACCTATGGCTACACCTTC.

This clone showed up just a few times. The gene calls are TRBV7-9 and TRBJ2-2, with D possibly being TRBD1 (6 bases). Germline loops: CDR1 SEHNR, CDR2 FQNEAQ (reference sequence). The V end lost 4 bases, the J end lost 4 bases, and 10 bases lay between the germline ends. This CDR3 has 14 residues. CDR3 protein: CASSWDISTGELFF. CDR3 in DNA: TGTGCCAGCAGCTGGGACATCTCCACCGGGGAGCTGTTTTTT.

V gene TRBV28 combines with J gene TRBJ1-5, with unresolved D. CDR1 and CDR2 from the germline V gene are MDHEN and SYDVKM. This CDR3 spans 13 amino acids. Trimming pared 5 bases from V and 7 bases from J, leaving 12 bases between. The CDR3 DNA follows: TGTGCCAGCAGTACCATGGACGGGCAGCCCCAGCATTTT. It specifies CASSTMDGQPQHF. The full variable domain, in which reference TRBV28 and TRBJ1-5 provide the parts outside the CDR3, is DVKVTQSSRYLVKRTGEKVFLECVQDMDHENMFWYRQDPGLGLRLIYFSYDVKMKEKGDIPEGYSVSREKKERFSLILESASTNQTSMYLCASSTMDGQPQHFGDGTRLSIL.

This clone was detected only once. The CDR3 DNA sequence: TGCAGCGTTGTAGAGGGATCTAGAAGCACAGATACGCAGTATTTT. This gives the protein CSVVEGSRSTDTQYF. The rearrangement joins TRBV29-1 to TRBJ2-3, with a possible D match to TRBD2 (5 bases). The CDR3 has 15 residues. With 4 bases removed from V and 0 bases from J, the gap between germline ends came to 14 bases. Germline loops: CDR1 SQVTM, CDR2 ANQGSEA.

This chain connects TRBV6-5 to TRBJ1-2; D is possibly TRBD1 (5 bases). Germline CDR1 MNHEY, CDR2 SVGAGI. Trimming shortened V by 5 bases and J by 10 bases, and 23 bases separated the two germline ends. This CDR3 contains 15 residues. CDR3 nucleotides: TGTGCCAGCAGTCCCGGGCGGGGGTTGGTTCAGTACTACACCTTC. It translates to CASSPGRGLVQYYTF.

This clone was recorded only once. The chain carries TRBV5-5 and TRBJ2-7; 7 bases agree with TRBD2. J lost 3 bases, V lost 4 bases, and 7 bases had no gene match. Germline loops: CDR1 SGHKS, CDR2 YYEKEE (reference sequence). This CDR3 region has 14 residues. The CDR3 region is CASSVGGGLYEQYF. The DNA for the CDR3 is TGTGCCAGCAGCGTGGGGGGAGGGCTCTACGAGCAGTACTTC.

The table lists this clone with a count of one. Sequence at one end of the junction differs from germline and may be a read error. The V and J genes are TRBV7-6 and TRBJ1-5; D might be TRBD1 (5 bases). Looked up from germline, CDR1 is SGHVS and CDR2 is FNYEAQ. This CDR3 comprises 14 residues. CDR3 sequence: CASSFLGVNQHQHF. CDR3 DNA sequence: TGTGCCAGCAGCTTTCTAGGGGTCAATCAGCACCAGCATTTT.

This rearrangement joins TRBV5-1 to TRBJ2-7; 8 positions match TRBD1. The CDR3 loop spans 14 amino acids. V shed 0 bases and J 6 bases; nucleotides not matched to a gene: 5. Germline lookup yields CDR1 SGHRS and CDR2 YFSETQ. CDR3 residues: CASSLEDRALEQYF. DNA for the CDR3: TGCGCCAGCAGCTTGGAGGACAGGGCCCTCGAGCAGTACTTC.

This sequence joins TRBV28 and TRBJ1-4; no firm D call. Germline V gives CDR1 MDHEN, CDR2 SYDVKM. V lost 7 bases to trimming and J lost 5 bases, with 5 bases between them. The CDR3 contains 11 residues. The CDR3 loop is CASKANEKLFF. The CDR3 DNA sequence: TGTGCCAGCAAGGCCAATGAAAAACTGTTTTTT.

The genes are TRBV19 and TRBJ1-2, with D hard to call. Deletions cut 5 bases from V and 6 bases from J, with 22 bases between. The germline CDR1 and CDR2 sequences are LNHDA and SQIVND (reference sequence). This CDR3 is built from 16 residues. This CDR3 reads CASSFEPPLRANGYTF. In DNA, the CDR3 is TGTGCCAGTAGTTTCGAGCCCCCATTAAGGGCGAATGGCTACACCTTC.

The rearrangement uses TRBV18 and TRBJ1-1; D remains ambiguous. V was cut by 6 bases and J by 2 bases, with 10 bases left in between. The CDR3 contains 13 residues. Germline loops: CDR1 KGHSH, CDR2 LQKENI. The CDR3: CASSLFTNTEAFF. CDR3 in DNA: TGTGCCAGCTCGCTGTTCACCAACACTGAAGCTTTCTTT.

The chain combines TRBV6-5 with TRBJ1-2; D unclear. The germline gives CDR1 MNHEY, CDR2 SVGAGI. CDR3 length: 13 residues. Deletions cut 5 bases from V and 2 bases from J, with 9 bases between. CDR3 residues: CASSVGHNYGYTF. CDR3 DNA sequence: TGTGCCAGCAGTGTAGGGCACAACTATGGCTACACCTTC.

The chain is built from TRBV5-5 and TRBJ2-5; D unclear. Germline assignment: CDR1 SGHKS and CDR2 YYEKEE (reference sequence). There are 15 residues in the CDR3. V dropped 3 bases and J dropped 1 base, with 13 bases sitting between them. The CDR3 spells CASSSPMTIQETQYF. The CDR3 DNA reads TGTGCCAGCAGCTCACCGATGACAATCCAAGAGACCCAGTACTTC.

This chain uses TRBV9 with TRBJ2-5; D perhaps matches TRBD2 (5 bases). Deletions cut 3 bases from V and 1 base from J, with 13 bases between. This CDR3 has 15 residues. CDR1 SGDLS and CDR2 YYNGEE come from the germline V gene. CDR3 nucleotide sequence: TGTGCCAGCAGCGCCTTTAGCGTGGTCCAAGAGACCCAGTACTTC. Translating it yields CASSAFSVVQETQYF.

V and J are TRBV5-5 and TRBJ1-3; the D gene is possibly TRBD1 (6 bases). This CDR3 has 15 amino acids. Germline V gene sequence: CDR1 SGHKS, CDR2 YYEKEE (reference sequence). Trimming cost V 4 bases and J 0 bases, with 11 bases left between them. Here the CDR3 reads CASSEATGSGNTIYF. For the CDR3, the DNA is TGTGCCAGCAGCGAAGCGACAGGCTCTGGAAACACCATATATTTT.

This chain links TRBV5-6 with TRBJ1-4; 7 bases are a match to TRBD1. CDR3 length: 16 residues. The J segment lost 3 bases and the V segment lost 1 base, leaving 6 bases of the junction unmatched. Germline V gene sequence: CDR1 SGHDT, CDR2 YYEEEE. CDR3 residues: CASSLPQQGPNEKLFF. The CDR3 DNA sequence: TGTGCCAGCAGCTTGCCTCAACAGGGGCCTAATGAAAAACTGTTTTTT.

V usage is TRBV5-1 and J usage is TRBJ1-4; 7 nucleotides align to TRBD1. Germline CDR1 and CDR2: SGHRS and YFSETQ. Trimming took 0 bases from V and 5 from J; bases not matched to a gene: 7. The CDR3 extends over 16 amino acids. CDR3 sequence: CASSLAAGQLNEKLFF. In DNA, the CDR3 is TGCGCCAGCAGCTTGGCTGCGGGACAGCTAAATGAAAAACTGTTTTTT.